These 18 T cell receptor beta chains share one sample of origin, sequenced in a study of a mutant IDH1 vaccine in newly diagnosed glioma. Described time point: week 35, safety follow-up. Mutant IDH1 20-mer peptide, at 300 ug, made up each vaccine dose, with topical imiquimod. Their specific antigens are unknown. Only in-frame clones appear in the TCRdb table, and some are missing; sequencing was by immunoSEQ multiplex PCR. This table holds 40,000 to 55,000 clones, roughly 80% found once. The specimen comprised PBMCs, sampled from a glioma patient whose treatment included an IDH1 peptide vaccine. The receptors were gathered from a man aged 40-50 years with glioma.

The V call is TRBV7-9, the J call TRBJ2-7, with 8 bases identical to TRBD1. V shed 5 bases and J 0 bases; nucleotides not matched to a gene: 3. CDR1 is SEHNR, CDR2 FQNEAQ, per germline (reference sequence). CDR3 length equals 14 residues. The CDR3 DNA follows: TGTGCCAGCAGCCAAGGACAGGGCTCCTACGAGCAGTACTTC. Translating gives CASSQGQGSYEQYF.

The chain uses TRBV9 and TRBJ1-2, with D tentatively TRBD1 (6 bases). V dropped 5 bases and J dropped 4 bases, with 15 bases sitting between them. Germline V gives CDR1 SGDLS, CDR2 YYNGEE. This CDR3 is built from 14 residues. The CDR3 region has the DNA TGTGCCAGCAGTCCCGAGACCAGGGGCTATGGCTACACCTTC. Protein: CASSPETRGYGYTF. The variable domain in full, with the rest retrieved from reference TRBV9 and TRBJ1-2, is DSGVTQTPKHLITATGQRVTLRCSPRSGDLSVYWYQQSLDQGLQFLIQYYNGEERAKGNILERFSAQQFPDLHSELNLSSLELGDSALYFCASSPETRGYGYTFGSGTRLTVV.

The chain couples TRBV2 to TRBJ1-5; no clear D gene. The CDR3 sequence is 14 residues long. In germline, CDR1 is SNHLY, CDR2 FYNNEI. Trimming left V 1 base short and J 2 bases short, with 6 bases between. As DNA, the CDR3 is TGTGCCAGCAGTGAAGACAGCGGCAATCAGCCCCAGCATTTT. Translating gives CASSEDSGNQPQHF.

The chain links TRBV27 to TRBJ2-7; no firm D call. The germline V gene has CDR1 MNHEY and CDR2 SMNVEV (reference sequence). The CDR3 consists of 15 residues. V was shortened by 6 bases and J by 0 bases, with 15 bases between the two germline ends. The CDR3 DNA sequence: TGTGCCAGCAGCCACAACTACGTTGGCTCCTACGAGCAGTACTTC. This encodes CASSHNYVGSYEQYF.

The chain employs TRBV6-6 and TRBJ1-1, with TRBD1 matching over 9 bases. Germline V gives CDR1 MNHNY, CDR2 SVGAGI (reference sequence). CDR3 size: 14 residues. V shed 7 bases and J 12 bases; nucleotides not matched to a gene: 15. The CDR3 loop is CASTYLEAGQGTFF. In nucleotides, the CDR3 is TGTGCCAGCACCTACTTAGAGGCGGGACAGGGAACTTTCTTT.

In this sample, this clone turned up once. The genes are TRBV19 and TRBJ1-5; D possibly corresponds to TRBD1 (5 bases). Trimming shortened V by 8 bases and J by 3 bases, and 17 bases separated the two germline ends. The CDR3 totals 15 residues. Germline-derived CDR1 and CDR2 are LNHDA and SQIVND (reference sequence). This chain's CDR3 is CASLTIGGSNQPQHF. The CDR3 DNA is TGTGCCAGTCTAACCATCGGGGGTTCCAATCAGCCCCAGCATTTT.

This rearrangement joins TRBV2 to TRBJ2-7, with 9 bases matching TRBD1. The CDR3 sequence is 14 residues long. V lost 7 bases to trimming and J lost 0 bases; unmatched junction nucleotides: 4. Germline CDR1 reads SNHLY; CDR2 reads FYNNEI. The CDR3 coding sequence is TGTGCCAGCACACAGGGGGCCACCTCCTACGAGCAGTACTTC. Translated: CASTQGATSYEQYF.

J is TRBJ2-3 and V is TRBV5-4; TRBD1 agrees at 8 bases. The CDR3 runs to 15 residues. Losses at the gene ends were 4 bases for V and 2 bases for J; bases not matched to a gene: 6. Germline V gives CDR1 SGHNT, CDR2 YYREEE (reference sequence). The DNA for the CDR3 is TGTGCCAGCAGCGCCGGGACAGGATTCACAGATACGCAGTATTTT. It encodes CASSAGTGFTDTQYF.

This chain uses TRBV19 with TRBJ2-1; D perhaps matches TRBD2 (5 bases). Trimming took 9 bases from V and 6 from J, leaving 9 bases between them. Germline CDR1 and CDR2: LNHDA and SQIVND (reference sequence). The length of the CDR3 is 11 residues. The CDR3 region is CASGLGNEQFF. For the CDR3, the DNA is TGTGCCAGCGGACTGGGCAATGAGCAGTTCTTC.

The chain links TRBV5-4 to TRBJ1-1; D is unresolved. Germline CDR1 SGHNT, CDR2 YYREEE (reference sequence). Trimming left V 1 base short and J 1 base short, with 11 bases between. CDR3 length: 15 amino acids. The CDR3 DNA follows: TGTGCCAGCAGCTTGCCCCTGGCGGGGAACACTGAAGCTTTCTTT. Residues: CASSLPLAGNTEAFF.

The rearrangement uses TRBV6-1 and TRBJ1-1; 7 bases line up with TRBD1. Germline CDR1 MNHNS, CDR2 SASEGT. This CDR3 is 14 amino acids long. Trimming cost V 6 bases and J 4 bases; bases outside gene matches: 8. CDR3 DNA sequence: TGTGCCAGCAGCGCGACAGGGTTGATCACTGAAGCTTTCTTT. Residues: CASSATGLITEAFF.

Regarding this clone: At one boundary the junction diverges from the germline segment, which might be a read error. J is TRBJ2-6 and V is TRBV19; D remains ambiguous. CDR1 is LNHDA and CDR2 is SQIVND in the germline V gene (reference sequence). The CDR3 length is 13 residues. The CDR3 bases are TGTGCCGGTAGAGAAACCGGGGCCAACGTCCTGACTTTC. Its protein is CAGRETGANVLTF.

The J gene is TRBJ1-1, the V gene TRBV19; the D gene is possibly TRBD1 (6 bases). The CDR3 contains 15 residues. The V gene's germline CDR1 is LNHDA and CDR2 SQIVND (reference sequence). V shed 5 bases and J shed 0 bases, with 13 bases lying between them. The CDR3 is CASSRQRTVNTEAFF. Here the CDR3 DNA reads TGTGCCAGTAGTCGCCAACGGACAGTGAACACTGAAGCTTTCTTT.

This chain links TRBV6-5 with TRBJ1-2, with a tentative D call TRBD1 (5 bases). CDR3 length equals 13 residues. In germline, CDR1 is MNHEY, CDR2 SVGAGI. The V and J ends lost 0 bases and 6 bases respectively, with 8 bases between them. DNA of the CDR3: TGTGCCAGCAGTTACTCTCAGGGTCATGGCTACACCTTC. Protein sequence: CASSYSQGHGYTF.

This clone has just a few counts. This sequence joins TRBV11-2 and TRBJ1-1; 8 bases match TRBD1. V shed 5 bases and J 11 bases; nucleotides not matched to a gene: 10. The length of the CDR3 is 13 residues. CDR1 and CDR2 (germline): SGHAT, FQNNGV. The CDR3 bases are TGTGCCAGCAGCCCCGACAGGGGCCTGAGGGCTTTCTTT. Translating gives CASSPDRGLRAFF.

The rearrangement joins TRBV2 to TRBJ2-3; 9 bases agree with TRBD2. V was clipped by 7 bases and J by 6 bases; unmatched bases: 14. In germline, CDR1 is SNHLY, CDR2 FYNNEI. This CDR3 contains 16 residues. The CDR3, as DNA: TGTGCCAGCAATGCCCGGCGGGGGGGATTAGTGGATACGCAGTATTTT. Amino acids: CASNARRGGLVDTQYF. The full variable domain, completed using reference TRBV2 and TRBJ2-3, is EPEVTQTPSHQVTQMGQEVILRCVPISNHLYFYWYRQILGQKVEFLVSFYNNEISEKSEIFDDQFSVERPDGSNFTLKIRSTKLEDSAMYFCASNARRGGLVDTQYFGPGTRLTVL.

The CDR3 bases are TGTGCCAGTAGTGTCTCTAGCGGCTCCTACAATGAGCAGTTCTTC. The encoded protein is CASSVSSGSYNEQFF. The chain combines TRBV19 with TRBJ2-1, with 7 bases that match TRBD2. The V segment lost 5 bases and the J segment 0 bases; nucleotides outside the gene matches: 4. The CDR3 loop spans 15 amino acids. The germline V gene encodes CDR1 LNHDA and CDR2 SQIVND (reference sequence).

The V call is TRBV9, the J call TRBJ2-5; either TRBD1 or TRBD2 may fit D (6 bases each). V lost 2 bases, J lost 3 bases, and 11 bases lay in between. This CDR3 has 14 amino acids. Per germline, CDR1 SGDLS and CDR2 YYNGEE. Here the CDR3 reads CASSVGGGKETQYF. CDR3 nucleotides: TGTGCCAGCAGCGTTGGAGGGGGAAAAGAGACCCAGTACTTC.